This T cell receptor (beta chain) was observed in a study of blood T cell repertoires in COVID-19. Study in general: From the United States, Italy and Spain came samples of acute and convalescent COVID-19. PBMCs, B-cell-depleted T cells, or T cells were the source of the cDNA or gDNA that made up the material.

Per germline, CDR1 KGHSH and CDR2 LQKENI. The CDR3 is 13 residues long. The V gene lost 2 bases and the J gene lost 3 bases, with 7 bases spanning the gap. In the authors' methods: Researchers report that nucleated cell counts were estimated from reference gene primer amplification. Clones were sequenced by immunoSEQ multiplex PCR, and TCRdb holds only the in-frame ones, with some missing. V and J calls and clone size come straight from that table; D and trimming were deduced from the DNA. The sample carries approximately 300,000 clones, 80% to 90% recorded once. The gene calls are TRBV18 and TRBJ2-5; D not resolved. Material: peripheral blood. The receptor comes from a woman between 50 and 59 years old with acute or convalescent COVID-19. The CDR3 region is CASSPSLEETQYF. The CDR3 coding sequence is TGTGCCAGCTCACCAAGCCTTGAAGAGACCCAGTACTTC. The variable domain in full, with the rest retrieved from reference TRBV18 and TRBJ2-5, is NAGVMQNPRHLVRRRGQEARLRCSPMKGHSHVYWYRQLPEEGLKFMVYLQKENIIDESGMPKERFSAEFPKEGPSILRIQQVVRGDSAAYFCASSPSLEETQYFGPGTRLLVL.